Shown below are 26 T cell receptor beta chains from a single sample sequenced in a study of CD8+ T cells in alopecia areata. Sorting of pooled cutaneous lymph node cells was based on CD4, CD8alpha, NKG2D, NKG2ACE and other markers. Sequencing relied on a cDNA template that was reverse transcribed from extracted RNA. The method was immunoSEQ multiplex PCR; TCRdb's version includes in-frame clones alone and lacks a portion of them. Sampling found around 20,000 clones, none seen once. The sample consisted of CD8+ T cells sorted from a lymph node. Receptors originate from a C3H/HeJ mouse with alopecia areata. MHC haplotype here: H2-k.

Judged by abundance, this clone is medium-sized. The genes and germline here are from mouse. The CDR3 end falls 4 residues outside the read, so it is completed with the germline J gene. This chain joins TRBV13-3 and TRBJ2-5; D not certain. Trimming stripped 0 bases from V and 3 bases from J, with 2 bases between. Germline V gives CDR1 NNHDY, CDR2 SYVADS. The CDR3 spans 12 residues. Partial CDR3 DNA: TGTGCCAGCAGTGATGCACAAGAC. As protein: CASSDAQD. The whole CDR3 sequence reads CASSDAQDTQYF.

This clone was observed at least ten times. Germline and genes: mouse. The read finishes 4 residues shy of the CDR3 end, and the germline J gene is used to complete it. The chain recombines TRBV13-3 with TRBJ1-4, with 7 nucleotides matching TRBD1. CDR1 and CDR2 from the germline V gene are NNHDY and SYVADS. After removal of 3 bases from V and 4 bases from J, the junction contained 3 bases not matched to a gene. This CDR3 is built from 14 residues. The CDR3: CASSVGQINERLFF. The part of the CDR3 DNA that was read is TGTGCCAGCAGTGTGGGACAGATCAACGAA.

This clone was recorded at least ten times. Gene labels here are mouse ones. Sequencing ends 4 residues short of the CDR3 end; the germline J gene provides the rest. The chain employs TRBV13-3 and TRBJ2-1; D gene unclear. This CDR3 contains 14 residues. The germline V gene encodes CDR1 NNHDY and CDR2 SYVADS. V lost 2 bases, J lost 0 bases, and 6 bases lay in between. CDR3 amino acids: CASSEPDNYAEQFF. The DNA read from the CDR3 is TGTGCCAGCAGTGAACCAGATAACTATGCT.

In its sample, this clone was seen many times. The germline and genes are mouse ones. The DNA ends 4 residues before the CDR3 does, and the rest of the CDR3 is filled in from the germline J gene. This chain connects TRBV13-3 to TRBJ1-1; the D gene is possibly TRBD1 (6 bases). Germline assignment: CDR1 NNHDY and CDR2 SYVADS. This CDR3 is built from 13 residues. Trimming left V 5 bases short and J 3 bases short, with 11 bases between. The CDR3 bases that were read are TGTGCCAGCAGCCTACGGACAGACACA. This sequence encodes CASSLRTDT. The CDR3 as a whole reads CASSLRTDTEVFF.

This clone was observed many times. The gene symbols are mouse symbols. The read terminates 4 residues ahead of where the CDR3 ends, so the germline J gene completes it. V and J are TRBV20 and TRBJ2-7, with 7 nucleotides matching TRBD1. This CDR3 has 11 residues. Per the germline V gene, CDR1 is GFQATS and CDR2 is STVNSAI. Partial CDR3 DNA: TGTGGTGCTAGACAGGGGAAT. This gives the protein CGARQGN. The full CDR3 protein is CGARQGNEQYF.

This clone was observed many times. Mouse germline and gene names are used. The CDR3 end falls 4 residues outside the read, so it is completed with the germline J gene. V and J are TRBV13-3 and TRBJ1-4; D not resolved. The V and J ends lost 3 bases and 0 bases respectively, with 6 bases between them. Germline V CDR1 and CDR2: NNHDY, SYVADS. CDR3 size: 14 residues. The CDR3 bases that were read are TGTGCCAGCAGTGTTCAGATTTCCAACGAA. This translates into CASSVQISNE. In full, the CDR3 is CASSVQISNERLFF. The full variable domain, in which reference TRBV13-3 and TRBJ1-4 provide the parts outside the CDR3, is EAAVTQSPRSKVAVTGGKVTLSCHQTNNHDYMYWYRQDTGHGLRLIHYSYVADSTEKGDIPDGYKASRPSQENFSLILELASLSQTAVYFCASSVQISNERLFFGHGTKLSVL.

This clone was detected only a few times. These gene names are mouse names. The read terminates 4 residues ahead of where the CDR3 ends, so the germline J gene completes it. The V call is TRBV17, the J call TRBJ1-4; 7 bases agree with TRBD1. Germline V CDR1 and CDR2: MNHDT, YYDKIL. The CDR3 totals 15 residues. Trimming removed 3 bases from V and 0 bases from J; junction bases left unmatched: 1. Incomplete CDR3 DNA: TGTGCTAGCAGTAGCGGGACAGTTTCCAACGAA. Its protein is CASSSGTVSNE. The full CDR3 protein reads CASSSGTVSNERLFF. The entire variable domain, with the rest obtained from reference TRBV17 and TRBJ1-4, is as follows: DTTVKQNPRYKLARVGKPVNLICSQTMNHDTMYWYQKKPNQAPKLLLFYYDKILNREADTFEKFQSSRPNNSFCSLYIGSAGLEYSAMYLCASSSGTVSNERLFFGHGTKLSVL.

This clone occurred a few times. There is a difference at residue 11 between the TCRdb protein and the DNA translation, so the protein given here was translated from the DNA. Gene and germline names: mouse. The read stops 3 residues short of the end of the CDR3; the missing end is completed from the germline J gene. V and J are TRBV13-2 and TRBJ1-3; 8 bases are a match to TRBD1. Unmatched junction bases numbered 5, after V lost 5 bases and J lost 4 bases. The CDR3 is made up of 14 amino acids. Germline V CDR1 and CDR2: NNHNN, SYGAGS (reference sequence). The CDR3 bases that were read are TGTGCCAGCGGGAGGACAGGGCTGGGAAATACG. Translating it yields CASGRTGLGNT. The entire CDR3 protein reads CASGRTGLGNTLYF.

Note on this clone: The gene symbols are mouse symbols. Sequencing ends 4 residues short of the CDR3 end; the germline J gene provides the rest. The J gene is TRBJ2-7, the V gene TRBV13-3; 8 bases fit TRBD2. The CDR3 length is 13 residues. The V gene's germline CDR1 is NNHDY and CDR2 SYVADS. V was pared by 2 bases and J by 3 bases, with 1 base of the junction left unmatched. The CDR3 region is CASSEGGRYEQYF. CDR3 DNA, as far as it was read: TGTGCCAGCAGTGAGGGGGGGCGCTAT.

In this sample, this clone turned up a few times. Germline and genes: mouse. The read terminates 4 residues before the CDR3 end, so the remaining end is supplied by the germline J gene. The chain has TRBV13-1 and TRBJ1-4; TRBD1 might be the D (6 bases). Per germline, CDR1 NSHNY and CDR2 SYGAGN. The CDR3 loop spans 16 amino acids. The V end lost 3 bases, the J end lost 3 bases, and 15 bases lay between the germline ends. The CDR3 is CASSAMGHGPNERLFF. The sequenced CDR3 bases are TGTGCCAGCAGTGCCATGGGACACGGGCCCAACGAA.

This clone was counted between two and nine times. The gene names here belong to mouse. CDR3: CASSLRTPLYQDTQYF. The part of the CDR3 DNA that was read is TGTGCTAGCAGTTTAAGGACACCCTTGTATCAAGAC. This chain uses TRBV29 with TRBJ2-5; D might be TRBD1 (5 bases). The sequence runs out 4 residues before the end of the CDR3; the remainder is reconstructed from the germline J gene. Trimming took off 2 bases at V and 3 bases at J, with 15 bases between the two ends. There are 16 residues in the CDR3. Per the germline V gene, CDR1 is MSHET and CDR2 is SYDVDS.

The sample holds many counts of this clone. TCRdb lists a protein that is different at residue 13 from the translated DNA; the protein given here uses the DNA translation. Gene names follow the mouse nomenclature. Read sequence stops 3 residues before the CDR3 end, and the germline J gene provides the missing end. The chain is built from TRBV31 and TRBJ1-6, with 10 bases aligning to TRBD1. TRBJ1-6 is filed as an ORF, its function uncertain. Germline values: CDR1 GKSSPN, CDR2 SITVG. V shed 0 bases and J 4 bases; nucleotides not matched to a gene: 3. The CDR3 sequence is 16 residues long. The sequenced CDR3 bases are TGTGCCTGGAGTCTAAGGGACAGGGGTTATAATTCGCCC. Translating gives CAWSLRDRGYNSP. The full CDR3 is CAWSLRDRGYNSPLYF.

This clone came up many times. Gene labels here are mouse ones. The CDR3 end falls 4 residues outside the read, so it is completed with the germline J gene. The chain combines TRBV19 with TRBJ2-3; 9 positions agree with TRBD2. Unmatched junction bases numbered 2, after V lost 2 bases and J lost 1 base. The CDR3 runs 15 residues. The germline V gene has CDR1 FNHDT and CDR2 SITEND (reference sequence). The part of the CDR3 DNA that was read is TGTGCCAGCAGTATCTGGACTGGGGGTGCAGAA. Its protein is CASSIWTGGAE. The CDR3 as a whole reads CASSIWTGGAETLYF. Full variable domain (rest looked up from reference TRBV19 and TRBJ2-3): GGIITQTPKFLIGQEGQKLTLKCQQNFNHDTMYWYRQDSGKGLRLIYYSITENDLQKGDLSEGYDASREKKSSFSLTVTSAQKNEMAVFLCASSIWTGGAETLYFGSGTRLTVL.

About this clone: Gene names denote mouse genes. Sequencing ends 4 residues short of the CDR3 end; the germline J gene provides the rest. This rearrangement joins TRBV1 to TRBJ2-5; TRBD2 matches 11 bases. The CDR3 contains 16 residues. Germline V CDR1 and CDR2: NSQYPW, LRSPGD (reference sequence). V lost 3 bases and J lost 1; bases outside the gene matches: 3. CDR3 bases read: TGCACCTGCAGTGCGGGGACTGGGGGAGACCAAGAC. Translated, it gives CTCSAGTGGDQD. The CDR3 as a whole reads CTCSAGTGGDQDTQYF.

Concerning this clone: Gene names denote mouse genes. Read data end 4 residues before the CDR3 end; the end is taken from the germline J gene. The rearrangement joins TRBV19 to TRBJ2-7; TRBD1 aligns across 8 bases. The CDR3 has 13 residues. CDR1 and CDR2 from the germline V gene are FNHDT and SITEND (reference sequence). CDR3 loop: CASSIRDRYEQYF. CDR3 bases read: TGTGCCAGCAGTATAAGGGACAGGTAT.

In its sample, this clone was seen many times. All gene names here are mouse names. The read falls 4 residues short of the CDR3 end, and the missing part is taken from the germline J gene. This sequence joins TRBV13-1 and TRBJ1-4; perhaps TRBD1 as D (6 bases). V was shortened by 2 bases and J by 3 bases, with 11 bases between the two germline ends. The CDR3 runs to 15 residues. Germline loops: CDR1 NSHNY, CDR2 SYGAGN. CDR3 sequence reads: CASSEPGHPNERLFF. The covered CDR3 bases are TGTGCCAGCAGTGAACCGGGACATCCCAACGAA.

This clone was detected many times. At residue 11, the translated DNA and the protein in TCRdb do not agree; the protein given here is derived from the DNA. The genes and germline here are from mouse. The read ends 3 residues shy of where the CDR3 ends; the end is completed using the germline J gene. V and J are TRBV1 and TRBJ1-6; D is unresolved. TRBJ1-6 is sorted into the ORF group, with uncertain function. Per the germline V gene, CDR1 is NSQYPW and CDR2 is LRSPGD (reference sequence). Trimming took off 0 bases at V and 5 bases at J, with 5 bases between the two ends. CDR3 size: 14 residues. Partial CDR3 DNA: TGCACCTGCAGTGCAGATGGGGATAATTCGCCC. Translating it yields CTCSADGDNSP. The CDR3 in its entirety is CTCSADGDNSPLYF.

This clone was picked up many times. Gene names and germline refer to mouse. From the germline J gene comes the end of the CDR3, since the read stops 4 residues before it. The V and J genes are TRBV19 and TRBJ2-1; D perhaps matches TRBD1 (5 bases). V gave up 9 bases and J gave up 3 bases, with 10 bases separating them. This CDR3 contains 12 residues. CDR1 and CDR2 (germline): FNHDT, SITEND (reference sequence). The CDR3 here is CATGRVYAEQFF. The DNA read from the CDR3 is TGTGCCACCGGCAGGGTCTATGCT.

Ten or more counts support this clone. Gene names and germline match the mouse. The read ends 4 residues shy of where the CDR3 ends; the end is completed using the germline J gene. The V gene is TRBV13-3, the J gene TRBJ2-7; maybe TRBD1 (8 bases). The germline CDR1 and CDR2 sequences are NNHDY and SYVADS. This CDR3 is built from 12 residues. The sequenced part of the CDR3 DNA is TGTGCCAGCAGACAGGGGGGGTAT. Translated, it gives CASRQGGY. The CDR3 as a whole reads CASRQGGYEQYF.

This clone showed up many times. Gene names denote mouse genes. The CDR3 goes on 4 residues after the read ends, and that part is filled in from the germline J gene. The chain uses TRBV13-3 and TRBJ2-7, with 11 positions matching TRBD2. Germline CDR1 reads NNHDY; CDR2 reads SYVADS. CDR3 length: 15 residues. The DNA read from the CDR3 is TGTGCCAGCAGATCTTCCGGACTGGGGGGTTAT. It encodes CASRSSGLGGY. The full-length CDR3 reads as CASRSSGLGGYEQYF.

This clone was detected ten times or more. The genes are named according to mouse. The CDR3 here is CTCSPQGAGSDYTF. CDR3 DNA, as far as it was read: TGCACCTGCAGCCCCCAGGGGGCGGGCTCC. The chain employs TRBV1 and TRBJ1-2; 8 bases match TRBD1. With the read ending 4 residues before the CDR3 end, the germline J gene is used to fill in that end. This CDR3 region has 14 residues. The V gene end was trimmed by 6 bases and the J gene end by 4 bases; junction bases not matched to a gene: 7. CDR1 is NSQYPW, CDR2 LRSPGD, per germline (reference sequence).

As to this clone: At residue 11, TCRdb's protein is not the same as the translated DNA, so the protein here was read from the DNA. Gene labels here are mouse ones. Read sequence stops 3 residues before the CDR3 end, and the germline J gene provides the missing end. This chain connects TRBV19 to TRBJ1-3; 7 bases agree with TRBD1. CDR1 and CDR2 (germline): FNHDT, SITEND (reference sequence). This CDR3 has 14 amino acids. The V and J ends lost 4 bases and 2 bases, in that order; junction bases with no gene match: 3. The CDR3 bases that were read are TGTGCCAGCAGTGTAAGGGGGCCTGGAAATACG. Amino acid sequence: CASSVRGPGNT. The entire CDR3 reads CASSVRGPGNTLYF.

This clone was observed a few times. The gene names given are mouse names. The read halts 4 residues ahead of the CDR3 end, with the missing end drawn from the germline J gene. The rearrangement joins TRBV13-1 to TRBJ1-2, with a tentative D call TRBD1 (6 bases). V was trimmed by 7 bases and J by 0 bases, leaving 16 bases between them. CDR3 length: 15 amino acids. Germline CDR1 is NSHNY and CDR2 is SYGAGN. This CDR3 reads CASSRPRGSNSDYTF. The CDR3 DNA, read in part, is TGTGCCAGCTCACGACCCAGGGGATCAAACTCC.

This clone was recorded at least ten times. Gene and germline names: mouse. The read comes to an end 4 residues before the CDR3 does, leaving the germline J gene to fill in the end. The gene calls are TRBV17 and TRBJ1-1; tentative D call: TRBD1 (6 bases). Germline V gene lookup returns CDR1 MNHDT and CDR2 YYDKIL. Deletions cut 3 bases from V and 3 bases from J, with 11 bases between. The CDR3 runs to 14 residues. The part of the CDR3 DNA that was read is TGTGCTAGCAGTAGCCGGGACAAATACACA. Encoded protein: CASSSRDKYT. The entire CDR3 sequence reads CASSSRDKYTEVFF.

This clone was detected ten times or more. Mouse gene names and germline throughout. The read falls 4 residues short of the CDR3 end, and the missing part is taken from the germline J gene. This sample also contains other DNA sequences that code for the same CDR3. The V call is TRBV13-3, the J call TRBJ2-5; TRBD2 agrees at 9 bases. With V trimmed by 5 bases and J by 3 bases, 1 base remained unmatched. Germline values: CDR1 NNHDY, CDR2 SYVADS. The CDR3 runs to 13 residues. This CDR3 reads CASRTGGQDTQYF. CDR3 DNA (partial): TGTGCCAGCAGGACTGGGGGTCAAGAC. The full variable domain, with the rest looked up from reference TRBV13-3 and TRBJ2-5, is EAAVTQSPRSKVAVTGGKVTLSCHQTNNHDYMYWYRQDTGHGLRLIHYSYVADSTEKGDIPDGYKASRPSQENFSLILELASLSQTAVYFCASRTGGQDTQYFGPGTRLLVL.

This clone was observed at least ten times. Gene names and germline match the mouse. The read falls 4 residues short of the CDR3 end, and the missing part is taken from the germline J gene. The chain couples TRBV19 to TRBJ2-7; 9 bases agree with TRBD1. CDR1 is FNHDT and CDR2 is SITEND in the germline V gene (reference sequence). This CDR3 has 14 amino acids. The CDR3 protein is CASSPTGGRNEQYF. The DNA read from the CDR3 is TGTGCCAGCAGCCCGACAGGGGGGAGAAAT.